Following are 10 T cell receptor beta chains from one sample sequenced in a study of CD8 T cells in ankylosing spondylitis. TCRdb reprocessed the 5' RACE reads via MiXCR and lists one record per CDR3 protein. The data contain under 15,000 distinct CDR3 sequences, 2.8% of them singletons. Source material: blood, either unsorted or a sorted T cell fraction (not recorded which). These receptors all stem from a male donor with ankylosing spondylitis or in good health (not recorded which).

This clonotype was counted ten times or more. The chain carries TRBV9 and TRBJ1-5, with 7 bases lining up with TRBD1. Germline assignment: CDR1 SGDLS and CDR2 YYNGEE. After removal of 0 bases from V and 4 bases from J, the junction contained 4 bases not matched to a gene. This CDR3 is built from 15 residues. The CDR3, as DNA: TGTGCCAGCAGCGTAGCTTCAGGGGGGAATCAGCCCCAGCATTTT. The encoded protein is CASSVASGGNQPQHF.

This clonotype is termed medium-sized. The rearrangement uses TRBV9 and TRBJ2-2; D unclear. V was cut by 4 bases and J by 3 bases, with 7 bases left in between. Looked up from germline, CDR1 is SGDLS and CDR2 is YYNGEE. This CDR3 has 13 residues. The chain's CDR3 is CASSPAYTGELFF. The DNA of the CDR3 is TGTGCCAGCAGCCCGGCCTACACCGGGGAGCTGTTTTTT.

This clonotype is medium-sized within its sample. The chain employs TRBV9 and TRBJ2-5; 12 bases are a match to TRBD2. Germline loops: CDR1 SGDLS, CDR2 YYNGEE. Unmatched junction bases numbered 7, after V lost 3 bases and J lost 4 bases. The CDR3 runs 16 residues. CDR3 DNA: TGTGCCAGCAGCGCGACTAGCGGGGGATTGAGAGAGACCCAGTACTTC. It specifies CASSATSGGLRETQYF.

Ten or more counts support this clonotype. CDR3 coding DNA: TGTGCCAGCAGCGGCGGGACACGGAAAGGGGGTGAAAAACTGTTTTTT. It codes for CASSGGTRKGGEKLFF. The chain has TRBV21-1 and TRBJ1-4; TRBD1 was called by the table and not checked on the DNA. TRBV21-1 is tagged as a pseudogene. The CDR3 consists of 16 residues.

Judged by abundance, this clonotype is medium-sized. The CDR3 loop reads CASSGSAATGELFF. The CDR3 DNA is TGTGCCAGCAGCGGTAGCGCGGCTACCGGGGAGCTGTTTTTT. V is TRBV9 and J is TRBJ2-2; the D gene is possibly TRBD2 (5 bases). V lost 3 bases to trimming and J lost 5 bases, with 11 bases between them. Looked up from germline, CDR1 is SGDLS and CDR2 is YYNGEE. This CDR3 has 14 amino acids.

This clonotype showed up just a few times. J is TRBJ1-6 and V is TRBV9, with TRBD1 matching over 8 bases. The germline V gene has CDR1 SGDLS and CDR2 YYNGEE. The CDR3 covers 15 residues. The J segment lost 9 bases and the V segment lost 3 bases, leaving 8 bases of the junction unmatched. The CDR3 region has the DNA TGTGCCAGCAGCGAACAGGGGGGAGAGGGTTCACCCCTCCACTTT. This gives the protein CASSEQGGEGSPLHF.

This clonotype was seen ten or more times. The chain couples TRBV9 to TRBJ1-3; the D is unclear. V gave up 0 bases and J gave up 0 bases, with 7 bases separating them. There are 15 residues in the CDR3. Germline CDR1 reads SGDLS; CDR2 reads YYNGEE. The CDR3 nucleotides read TGTGCCAGCAGCGTAGCAGCAGCCTCTGGAAACACCATATATTTT. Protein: CASSVAAASGNTIYF.

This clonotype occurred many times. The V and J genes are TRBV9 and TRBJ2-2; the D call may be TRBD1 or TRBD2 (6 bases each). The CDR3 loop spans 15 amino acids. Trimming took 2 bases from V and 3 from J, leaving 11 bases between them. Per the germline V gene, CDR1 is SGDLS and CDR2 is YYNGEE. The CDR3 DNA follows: TGTGCCAGCAGCGTCCGGGGGCGCGACACCGGGGAGCTGTTTTTT. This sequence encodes CASSVRGRDTGELFF. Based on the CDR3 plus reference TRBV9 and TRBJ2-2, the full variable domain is DSGVTQTPKHLITATGQRVTLRCSPRSGDLSVYWYQQSLDQGLQFLIQYYNGEERAKGNILERFSAQQFPDLHSELNLSSLELGDSALYFCASSVRGRDTGELFFGEGSRLTVL.

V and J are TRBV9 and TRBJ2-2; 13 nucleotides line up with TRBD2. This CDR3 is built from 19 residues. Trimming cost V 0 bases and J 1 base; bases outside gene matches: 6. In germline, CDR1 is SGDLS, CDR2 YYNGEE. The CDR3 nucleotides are TGTGCCAGCAGCGTAGCCCGACTAGCGGGGGGTCAGAACACCGGGGAGCTGTTTTTT. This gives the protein CASSVARLAGGQNTGELFF.

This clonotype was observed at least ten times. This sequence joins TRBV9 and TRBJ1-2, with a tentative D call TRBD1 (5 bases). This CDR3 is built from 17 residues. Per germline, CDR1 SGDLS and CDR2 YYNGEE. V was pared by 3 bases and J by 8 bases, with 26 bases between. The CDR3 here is CASSAREGTPGEKGYTF. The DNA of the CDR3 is TGTGCCAGCAGCGCCAGGGAGGGAACCCCAGGAGAAAAAGGCTACACCTTC. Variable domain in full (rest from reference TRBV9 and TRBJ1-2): DSGVTQTPKHLITATGQRVTLRCSPRSGDLSVYWYQQSLDQGLQFLIQYYNGEERAKGNILERFSAQQFPDLHSELNLSSLELGDSALYFCASSAREGTPGEKGYTFGSGTRLTVV.